Following are 28 T cell receptor beta chains from one sample sequenced in a study of control samples from healthy donors and cancer patients. Only in-frame clones appear in the TCRdb table, and some are missing; sequencing was by immunoSEQ multiplex PCR. The sample has approximately 150,000 clones, about nine tenths seen once. The sequenced sample was blood. Receptors were obtained from a man aged 25-45 years in good health.

This clone was detected once. This chain connects TRBV15 to TRBJ1-5, with TRBD1 as a possible D gene (5 bases). This CDR3 contains 15 residues. Germline CDR1 is LNHNV and CDR2 is YYDKDF (reference sequence). The V end lost 5 bases, the J end lost 7 bases, and 18 bases lay between the germline ends. Here the CDR3 reads CATSSFRGVGQPQHF. Written as DNA, the CDR3 is TGTGCCACCAGCTCTTTCCGGGGGGTGGGGCAGCCCCAGCATTTT.

The rearrangement uses TRBV6-1 and TRBJ2-1; 9 nucleotides align to TRBD2. Per the germline V gene, CDR1 is MNHNS and CDR2 is SASEGT. This CDR3 has 16 residues. Trimming at V came to 1 base and at J to 8 bases, leaving 9 bases not matched to a gene. CDR3 DNA sequence: TGTGCCAGCAGTGAAGTGACGGCGGGGGGGCCCCATGAGCAGTTCTTC. Its translation: CASSEVTAGGPHEQFF.

The V call is TRBV10-3, the J call TRBJ2-2; a weak D match, TRBD2 (6 bases). The germline V and J ends were trimmed by 7 bases and 2 bases, with 17 bases remaining between them. CDR1 is ENHRY and CDR2 is SYGVKD in the germline V gene. The CDR3 loop spans 16 amino acids. CDR3 sequence (DNA): TGTGCCATCATGGTTATAAGGGGACTCAACACCGGGGAGCTGTTTTTT. Encoded protein: CAIMVIRGLNTGELFF.

The V call is TRBV18, the J call TRBJ2-3, with TRBD1 matching over 8 bases. The length of the CDR3 is 13 residues. Germline CDR1 KGHSH, CDR2 LQKENI. V gave up 5 bases and J gave up 4 bases; unmatched junction bases: 2. The CDR3 DNA reads TGTGCCAGCTCAATACAGGGGGCAGATACGCAGTATTTT. The encoded protein is CASSIQGADTQYF.

The rearrangement links TRBV21-1 to TRBJ2-3. TRBV21-1 represents a pseudogene. The CDR3 sequence is 15 residues long. CDR3 region: CASSIVVFSTDTQYF. The CDR3, as DNA: TGTGCCAGCAGCATTGTGGTCTTTAGCACAGATACGCAGTATTTT.

The rearrangement joins TRBV28 to TRBJ1-1; D not certain. The CDR3 is made up of 10 amino acids. The ends were cut back, 8 bases at V and 11 bases at J, with 12 bases in the middle. Germline CDR1 MDHEN, CDR2 SYDVKM. The CDR3, as DNA: TGTGCCAGCGCAGGAAGTAGGGCTTTCTTT. This codes for CASAGSRAFF.

This chain connects TRBV19 to TRBJ1-1; D gene uncertain. Germline V CDR1 and CDR2: LNHDA, SQIVND (reference sequence). The CDR3 contains 15 residues. Trimming left V 1 base short and J 1 base short, with 10 bases between. The CDR3 sequence is CASSIGLASNTEAFF. Here the CDR3 DNA reads TGTGCCAGTAGTATAGGCCTAGCCTCGAACACTGAAGCTTTCTTT.

This clone was seen more than once but under ten times. The chain joins TRBV4-1 to TRBJ2-1, with D unresolved. The V gene's germline CDR1 is MGHRA and CDR2 YSYEKL. The CDR3 consists of 16 residues. Trimming took 3 bases from V and 8 from J, leaving 20 bases between them. The DNA of the CDR3 is TGCGCCAGCAGCCAGGTAGACATAGTCAGTTTCCATGAGCAGTTCTTC. As protein: CASSQVDIVSFHEQFF.

The rearrangement links TRBV28 to TRBJ2-7; 7 nucleotides agree with TRBD2. This CDR3 spans 15 amino acids. V shed 1 base, J shed 6 bases, and the junction held 9 bases outside the gene matches. CDR1 is MDHEN, CDR2 SYDVKM, per germline. CDR3 sequence (DNA): TGTGCCAGCAGTTTATATCGGCCGGGGGAGGGCGAGCAGTACTTC. Translation: CASSLYRPGEGEQYF.

The chain carries TRBV5-3 and TRBJ2-6; 7 positions match TRBD1. TRBV5-3 is known as an ORF, though its function is uncertain. The CDR3 consists of 20 residues. J lost 0 bases, V lost 3 bases, and 15 bases had no gene match. Here the CDR3 DNA reads TGTGCCAGAAGCTCGTGCCCGGGACAGTATTTAAACTCTGGGGCCAACGTCCTGACTTTC. Its translation is CARSSCPGQYLNSGANVLTF.

This clone was recorded a few times. The chain joins TRBV3-1 (or the pseudogene TRBV3-2) to TRBJ2-6, with TRBD1 matching over 8 bases. Trimming cost V 1 base and J 2 bases; bases outside gene matches: 7. Germline CDR1 and CDR2: LGHDT and YNNKEL (reference sequence). This CDR3 comprises 18 residues. The CDR3 coding sequence is TGTGCCAGCAGCCAAGTGGCTACGGGACAGGCTGGGGCCAACGTCCTGACTTTC. As protein: CASSQVATGQAGANVLTF.

In its sample, this clone was seen once. This sequence joins TRBV28 and TRBJ1-1; 7 nucleotides line up with TRBD1. CDR1 is MDHEN and CDR2 is SYDVKM in the germline V gene. Losses at the gene ends were 6 bases for V and 1 base for J; bases not matched to a gene: 8. The CDR3 totals 15 residues. CDR3 DNA: TGTGCCAGCAGCCCGCCGGGACAGAAGAACACTGAAGCTTTCTTT. Translated: CASSPPGQKNTEAFF.

The chain has TRBV6-2 or TRBV6-3 and TRBJ2-7; either TRBD1 or TRBD2 may fit D (6 bases each). V dropped 2 bases and J dropped 2 bases, with 10 bases sitting between them. Germline V CDR1 and CDR2: MNHEY, SVGEGT. This CDR3 is 14 amino acids long. As DNA, the CDR3 is TGTGCCAGCAGTTACCGACGGGGGCCCTACGAGCAGTACTTC. It encodes CASSYRRGPYEQYF.

The rearrangement joins TRBV7-6 to TRBJ1-6; 9 bases line up with TRBD1. The CDR3 is made up of 13 amino acids. Germline lookup yields CDR1 SGHVS and CDR2 FNYEAQ. The ends lost 6 bases at V and 10 bases at J; junction bases unmatched: 4. The CDR3 reads CASSWDRDSPLHF. Written as DNA, the CDR3 is TGTGCCAGCAGTTGGGACAGGGACTCACCCCTCCACTTT.

This chain joins TRBV27 and TRBJ2-7; TRBD2 aligns across 12 bases. CDR1 and CDR2 (germline): MNHEY, SMNVEV (reference sequence). The length of the CDR3 is 18 residues. Unmatched junction bases numbered 10, after V lost 0 bases and J lost 4 bases. Here the CDR3 reads CASSLSVRLAGGQYEQYF. CDR3 DNA: TGTGCCAGCAGTTTATCGGTTCGGCTAGCGGGGGGGCAATACGAGCAGTACTTC.

This rearrangement joins TRBV11-2 to TRBJ2-7; 7 nucleotides line up with TRBD2. This CDR3 is built from 15 residues. The germline CDR1 and CDR2 sequences are SGHAT and FQNNGV. J lost 3 bases, V lost 0 bases, and 5 bases had no gene match. As DNA, the CDR3 is TGTGCCAGCAGCTTAGAGGGGGGGGATTTCTACGAGCAGTACTTC. This gives the protein CASSLEGGDFYEQYF.

V usage is TRBV6-5 and J usage is TRBJ1-5; 7 positions match TRBD1. V was clipped by 6 bases and J by 6 bases; unmatched bases: 8. The CDR3 is 14 amino acids. Germline CDR1 is MNHEY and CDR2 is SVGAGI. CDR3 DNA: TGTGCCAGCAGCGCGACAGGGTCAGGTCAGCCCCAGCATTTT. Translating gives CASSATGSGQPQHF.

In its sample, this clone was seen once. The J gene is TRBJ2-2, the V gene TRBV7-8; 7 bases are a match to TRBD1. CDR1 and CDR2 (germline): SGHVS, FQNEAQ. The CDR3 has 16 residues. After removal of 2 bases from V and 6 bases from J, the junction contained 9 bases not matched to a gene. The CDR3 reads CASSLLAGGVAGELFF. In DNA form, the CDR3 reads TGTGCCAGCAGCTTACTCGCAGGGGGAGTGGCCGGGGAGCTGTTTTTT.

The CDR3 loop is CASSYAGYGYTF. The CDR3 DNA is TGTGCCAGCAGTTACGCGGGATATGGCTACACCTTC. The rearrangement joins TRBV6-5 to TRBJ1-2; no clear D gene. This CDR3 is built from 12 residues. Germline assignment: CDR1 MNHEY and CDR2 SVGAGI. V lost 2 bases and J 5 bases, leaving 6 bases between the germline ends.

The V and J genes are TRBV10-1 and TRBJ1-2, with D unresolved. Germline assignment: CDR1 WNHNN and CDR2 SYGVQD (reference sequence). There are 14 residues in the CDR3. V was trimmed by 6 bases and J by 4 bases, leaving 15 bases between them. In nucleotides, the CDR3 is TGCGCCAGCAGCAAGAACAGTAGGACCTATGGCTACACCTTC. The encoded protein is CASSKNSRTYGYTF.

The chain combines TRBV29-1 with TRBJ1-2; D gene unclear. The CDR3 is made up of 12 amino acids. CDR1 SQVTM and CDR2 ANQGSEA come from the germline V gene. The V end was cut by 4 bases, the J end by 0 bases, with 6 bases between. The CDR3 loop reads CSVAGANYGYTF. The CDR3, as DNA: TGCAGCGTTGCAGGAGCTAACTATGGCTACACCTTC.

CDR3 residues: CASSPWSGYGANVLTF. DNA of the CDR3: TGTGCCAGTAGTCCCTGGTCCGGCTACGGGGCCAACGTCCTGACTTTC. The chain joins TRBV19 to TRBJ2-6, with D unclear. Deletions cut 5 bases from V and 4 bases from J, with 15 bases between. This CDR3 region has 16 residues. Per germline, CDR1 LNHDA and CDR2 SQIVND (reference sequence).

This clone was found once. This chain joins TRBV4-2 and TRBJ2-1; no clear D. The CDR3 totals 15 residues. Looked up from germline, CDR1 is LGHNA and CDR2 is YNFKEQ. V shed 0 bases and J shed 3 bases, with 9 bases lying between them. DNA for the CDR3: TGTGCCAGCAGCCAAGAATTTCGACTCTACAATGAGCAGTTCTTC. It is translated as CASSQEFRLYNEQFF.

This rearrangement joins TRBV7-9 to TRBJ2-1; D is unresolved. CDR3 length: 11 amino acids. V lost 1 base and J 11 bases, leaving 6 bases between the germline ends. The germline V gene encodes CDR1 SEHNR and CDR2 FQNEAQ (reference sequence). CDR3 DNA: TGTGCCAGCAGCTTAGGGTCACAGCAGTTCTTC. It encodes CASSLGSQQFF.

The chain joins TRBV30 to TRBJ2-3; D tentatively reads TRBD1 or TRBD2 (6 bases each). Trimming stripped 0 bases from V and 5 bases from J, with 15 bases between. The CDR3 extends over 15 amino acids. The germline V gene has CDR1 GTSNPN and CDR2 SVGIG (reference sequence). CDR3: CAWSVPRGREDTQYF. CDR3 nucleotide sequence: TGTGCCTGGAGTGTCCCACGGGGGCGGGAAGATACGCAGTATTTT.

This chain uses TRBV2 with TRBJ2-7; D is unclear. The CDR3 loop spans 11 amino acids. The germline V and J ends were trimmed by 3 bases and 3 bases, with 3 bases remaining between them. Germline V gene data show CDR1 as SNHLY and CDR2 as FYNNEI. The CDR3 spells CASSDSYEQYF. As DNA, the CDR3 is TGTGCCAGCAGTGACAGCTACGAGCAGTACTTC.

The chain recombines TRBV15 with TRBJ1-5; D is unclear. The ends were cut back, 0 bases at V and 3 bases at J, with 9 bases in the middle. The CDR3 runs 15 residues. Looked up from germline, CDR1 is LNHNV and CDR2 is YYDKDF (reference sequence). Written as DNA, the CDR3 is TGTGCCACCAGCAGAGATTCGGGCTACAATCAGCCCCAGCATTTT. Amino acids: CATSRDSGYNQPQHF. Full variable domain (rest looked up from reference TRBV15 and TRBJ1-5): DAMVIQNPRYQVTQFGKPVTLSCSQTLNHNVMYWYQQKSSQAPKLLFHYYDKDFNNEADTPDNFQSRRPNTSFCFLDIRSPGLGDTAMYLCATSRDSGYNQPQHFGDGTRLSIL.

This clone was seen once. The rearrangement joins TRBV7-3 to TRBJ2-1; D is ambiguous. CDR3 length: 13 amino acids. Germline V gives CDR1 SGHTA, CDR2 FQGTGA. Trimming removed 3 bases from V and 4 bases from J, with 7 bases in between. This CDR3 is CASSFVDYNEQFF. In DNA, the CDR3 is TGTGCCAGCAGCTTCGTAGATTACAATGAGCAGTTCTTC.